These T cell receptor beta chains were read from a single sample in a study of T-cell reconstitution after alpha-beta-depleted transplantation in children. One entry per CDR3 protein, called by TCRdb with MiXCR from the PCR reads. The repertoire includes fewer than 550,000 distinct CDR3 sequences, over 10% of them detected once, and 14% sits in the top ten. Sequenced here: PBMCs, mostly from graft donor cells, sampled 180 days after TCRalphabeta/CD19-depleted stem cell transplant. The source of these receptors is a female patient aged 2 to 10 who had a stem cell transplant for aplastic anemia, so the T cells may come from the graft donor. The CDR3 runs from the conserved cysteine through the conserved F or W. D genes are given only for firm matches. Clone size is stated in some rows and not others, as once, few, many or a class when expanded.

d_gene: TRBD1
j_gene: TRBJ1-3
v_gene: TRBV5-4
abundance: NA
CDR3nt: TGTGCCAGCAGCTTGGTGGGGACAGGGGCACCTCTCTCTGGAAACACCATATATTTT
CDR3aa: CASSLVGTGAPLSGNTIYF

d_gene: TRBD2
j_gene: TRBJ2-5
v_gene: TRBV5-1
abundance: NA
CDR3nt: TGCGCCAGCCGGACTAGCGGCCAAGAGACCCAGTACTTC
CDR3aa: CASRTSGQETQYF

d_gene: NA
j_gene: TRBJ2-4
v_gene: TRBV20-1
abundance: NA
CDR3nt: TGCAGTGCTAGACGGCCAGAAAACATTCAGTACTTC
CDR3aa: CSARRPENIQYF

d_gene: TRBD2
j_gene: TRBJ2-1
v_gene: TRBV4-3
abundance: few
CDR3nt: TGCGCCAGCAGCCAAGCGCCTAGCGGGCATTACAATGAGCAGTTCTTC
CDR3aa: CASSQAPSGHYNEQFF

d_gene: TRBD2
j_gene: TRBJ2-3
v_gene: TRBV10-1
abundance: NA
CDR3nt: TGCGCCAGCAGTCCCCCCGCGGGAGGTTTTAGGAATAGCACAGATACGCAGTATTTT
CDR3aa: CASSPPAGGFRNSTDTQYF

d_gene: NA
j_gene: TRBJ2-1
v_gene: TRBV6-2/TRBV6-3
abundance: many
CDR3nt: TGTGCCAGCAGTCCCAGGTCGACCAATGAGCAGTTCTTC
CDR3aa: CASSPRSTNEQFF

d_gene: TRBD1
j_gene: TRBJ1-5
v_gene: TRBV28
abundance: NA
CDR3nt: TGTGCCATCAGACGGGGACAGATCAATCAGCCCCAGCATTTT
CDR3aa: CAIRRGQINQPQHF

d_gene: TRBD2
j_gene: TRBJ2-1
v_gene: TRBV6-1
abundance: NA
CDR3nt: TGTGCCAGCAAGACGGGAGGGCCTTTGAATGAGCAGTTCTTC
CDR3aa: CASKTGGPLNEQFF

d_gene: NA
j_gene: TRBJ1-2
v_gene: TRBV7-8
abundance: few
CDR3nt: TGTGCCAGCAGTATAGGGGAGGGAGGCTACACCTTC
CDR3aa: CASSIGEGGYTF

d_gene: NA
j_gene: TRBJ1-1
v_gene: TRBV7-2
abundance: NA
CDR3nt: TGTGCCAGCAGCTGGAATGAGAACACTGAAGCTTTCTTT
CDR3aa: CASSWNENTEAFF

d_gene: TRBD1
j_gene: TRBJ2-1
v_gene: TRBV28
abundance: NA
CDR3nt: TGTGCCAGCAGGTCGCAAGGGGGGACAGGGAACGTCAATGAGCAGTTCTTC
CDR3aa: CASRSQGGTGNVNEQFF

d_gene: NA
j_gene: TRBJ2-1
v_gene: TRBV12-3/TRBV12-4
abundance: many
CDR3nt: TGTGCCAGCAGTCCGACTGGGAGGTCCTACAATGAGCAGTTCTTC
CDR3aa: CASSPTGRSYNEQFF

d_gene: TRBD2
j_gene: TRBJ2-1
v_gene: TRBV5-1
abundance: NA
CDR3nt: TGCGCCAGCAGCTGGGGGGGACTAGCGGGAGGGAATGAGCAGTTCTTC
CDR3aa: CASSWGGLAGGNEQFF

d_gene: TRBD1
j_gene: TRBJ1-1
v_gene: TRBV15
abundance: few
CDR3nt: TGTGCCACCAGCAGAGGCGACAGGGGATCCACTGAAGCTTTCTTT
CDR3aa: CATSRGDRGSTEAFF

d_gene: NA
j_gene: TRBJ2-3
v_gene: TRBV10-2
abundance: NA
CDR3nt: TGCGCCAGCAGTCCGGGACACCTAATAACAGATACGCAGTATTTT
CDR3aa: CASSPGHLITDTQYF

d_gene: NA
j_gene: TRBJ2-1
v_gene: TRBV7-6
abundance: NA
CDR3nt: TGTGCCAGCAGCTTAACGGACGGAACCTACAATGAGCAGTTCTTC
CDR3aa: CASSLTDGTYNEQFF

d_gene: NA
j_gene: TRBJ2-4
v_gene: TRBV7-8
abundance: many
CDR3nt: TGTGCCAGCAGCTTAGAATTAGCCAAAAACATTCAGTACTTC
CDR3aa: CASSLELAKNIQYF

d_gene: NA
j_gene: TRBJ2-7
v_gene: TRBV5-1
abundance: NA
CDR3nt: TGCGCCAGCAGCTCCACCTCGCGAGCCTACGAGCAGTACTTC
CDR3aa: CASSSTSRAYEQYF

d_gene: NA
j_gene: TRBJ1-1
v_gene: TRBV27
abundance: NA
CDR3nt: TGTGCCAGCCGTTATTATCAGGGGCTGAACACTGAAGCTTTCTTT
CDR3aa: CASRYYQGLNTEAFF

d_gene: NA
j_gene: TRBJ2-7
v_gene: TRBV20-1
abundance: many
CDR3nt: TGCAGTGCCCTTACAGGGTACGAGCAGTACTTC
CDR3aa: CSALTGYEQYF

d_gene: NA
j_gene: TRBJ2-1
v_gene: TRBV12-3/TRBV12-4
abundance: few
CDR3nt: TGTGCCAGCCATTTCCATCTCTCCTTC
CDR3aa: CASHFHLSF

d_gene: TRBD1
j_gene: TRBJ1-2
v_gene: TRBV27
abundance: few
CDR3nt: TGTGCCAGCAGTTGGGGGGCAGGGGGTTTGCGAGGCTACACCTTC
CDR3aa: CASSWGAGGLRGYTF

d_gene: TRBD1
j_gene: TRBJ1-2
v_gene: TRBV18
abundance: few
CDR3nt: TGTGCCAGCTCACAGGGACAGCAGTATGGCTACACCTTC
CDR3aa: CASSQGQQYGYTF

d_gene: TRBD2
j_gene: TRBJ2-7
v_gene: TRBV20-1
abundance: many
CDR3nt: TGCAGTGTTGGTAGCGGGAGGGACAGGCAGTACTTC
CDR3aa: CSVGSGRDRQYF

d_gene: NA
j_gene: TRBJ2-2
v_gene: TRBV28
abundance: few
CDR3nt: TGTGCCAGCACCCGACTCCCCAGTACCGGGGAGCTGTTTTTT
CDR3aa: CASTRLPSTGELFF

d_gene: TRBD2
j_gene: TRBJ2-3
v_gene: TRBV24-1
abundance: NA
CDR3nt: TGTGCCACCAGTGATATGGAGCGGGAGCCGCATACGCAGTATTTT
CDR3aa: CATSDMEREPHTQYF

d_gene: TRBD1
j_gene: TRBJ2-7
v_gene: TRBV7-2
abundance: few
CDR3nt: TGTGCCAGCAGCTATACCGGGACAGCGCACTACGAGCAGTACTTC
CDR3aa: CASSYTGTAHYEQYF

d_gene: TRBD2
j_gene: TRBJ2-6
v_gene: TRBV7-8
abundance: NA
CDR3nt: TGTGCCAGCAGCTTATTTGCGGGAGTTAACTCTGGGGCCAACGTCCTGACTTTC
CDR3aa: CASSLFAGVNSGANVLTF

d_gene: NA
j_gene: TRBJ1-2
v_gene: TRBV12-3/TRBV12-4
abundance: few
CDR3nt: TGTGCCAGCAGTTTAGTTCAGGGGAATGGCTACACCTTC
CDR3aa: CASSLVQGNGYTF

d_gene: NA
j_gene: TRBJ2-2
v_gene: TRBV5-1
abundance: NA
CDR3nt: TGCGCCAGCAGCTTTGGGTCCCCCTCGAACACCGGGGAGCTGTTTTTT
CDR3aa: CASSFGSPSNTGELFF

d_gene: NA
j_gene: TRBJ1-5
v_gene: TRBV28
abundance: few
CDR3nt: TGTGCCAGCAGTCGATTCACGGTCGGTTGGGAAGGGCGAGATCAGCCCCAGCATTTT
CDR3aa: CASSRFTVGWEGRDQPQHF

d_gene: TRBD1
j_gene: TRBJ2-2
v_gene: TRBV5-1
abundance: many
CDR3nt: TGCGCCAGCAGCCTGGCCCCCAGGGGGCTCGGCGGGGAGCTGTTTTTT
CDR3aa: CASSLAPRGLGGELFF

d_gene: NA
j_gene: TRBJ2-3
v_gene: TRBV12-3/TRBV12-4
abundance: NA
CDR3nt: TGTGCCAGCAGTTTTTTTTTGGGCGGATACACAGATACGCAGTATTTT
CDR3aa: CASSFFLGGYTDTQYF

d_gene: TRBD1
j_gene: TRBJ1-4
v_gene: TRBV7-2
abundance: few
CDR3nt: TGTGCCAGCAGCCTTCGGACAGGGGGAGTTCAAAAACTGTTTTTT
CDR3aa: CASSLRTGGVQKLFF

d_gene: TRBD1
j_gene: TRBJ1-6
v_gene: TRBV18
abundance: NA
CDR3nt: TGTGCCAGCTCACCACTACGAGTTCGGGACAGGGACTCACCCCTCCACTTT
CDR3aa: CASSPLRVRDRDSPLHF

d_gene: NA
j_gene: TRBJ2-5
v_gene: TRBV29-1
abundance: NA
CDR3nt: TGCAGCGTTGATCAGGAGAACCAAGAGACCCAGTACTTC
CDR3aa: CSVDQENQETQYF

d_gene: NA
j_gene: TRBJ2-1
v_gene: TRBV28
abundance: NA
CDR3nt: TGTGCCGTGCTCCGTGGTTATGAGCAGTTCTTC
CDR3aa: CAVLRGYEQFF

d_gene: NA
j_gene: TRBJ1-1
v_gene: TRBV4-3
abundance: NA
CDR3nt: TGCGCCAGCAGCCAAGATGCGCAGGCTGAAGCTTTCTTT
CDR3aa: CASSQDAQAEAFF

d_gene: TRBD2
j_gene: TRBJ2-3
v_gene: TRBV10-3
abundance: many
CDR3nt: TGTGCCATCAGTATGGGACTAGCGGGGGGGCCGGGCACAGATACGCAGTATTTT
CDR3aa: CAISMGLAGGPGTDTQYF

d_gene: NA
j_gene: TRBJ1-4
v_gene: TRBV12-3/TRBV12-4
abundance: NA
CDR3nt: TGTGCCAGCAGCCCTAGGGGGGCCCCAACTAATGAAAAACTGTTTTTT
CDR3aa: CASSPRGAPTNEKLFF

d_gene: TRBD1
j_gene: TRBJ2-6
v_gene: TRBV5-4
abundance: few
CDR3nt: TGTGCCAGCAGCTCTATGACAGGGTCTGGGGCCAACGTCCTGACTTTC
CDR3aa: CASSSMTGSGANVLTF

d_gene: TRBD2
j_gene: TRBJ2-1
v_gene: TRBV7-2
abundance: many
CDR3nt: TGTGCCAGCAGCTTAGCCCCAGGACTAGCGGGAAACAATGAGCAGTTCTTC
CDR3aa: CASSLAPGLAGNNEQFF

d_gene: NA
j_gene: TRBJ1-5
v_gene: TRBV6-2/TRBV6-3
abundance: NA
CDR3nt: TGTGCCAGCACCGAACGCCATCAGCCCCAGCATTTT
CDR3aa: CASTERHQPQHF

d_gene: TRBD2
j_gene: TRBJ2-3
v_gene: TRBV10-3
abundance: NA
CDR3nt: TGTGCCATCAGTGAGTCCGGAACGGGAGGGCCCCCAGATACGCAGTATTTT
CDR3aa: CAISESGTGGPPDTQYF

d_gene: TRBD2
j_gene: TRBJ2-2
v_gene: TRBV7-2
abundance: NA
CDR3nt: TGTGCCAGCAGCTCGGCGGGCGCGGGAGTAGCCGGGGAGCTGTTTTTT
CDR3aa: CASSSAGAGVAGELFF

d_gene: NA
j_gene: TRBJ1-1
v_gene: TRBV5-1
abundance: few
CDR3nt: TGCGCCAGCACCGACAGTTTGGGCACTGAAGCTTTCTTT
CDR3aa: CASTDSLGTEAFF

d_gene: TRBD1
j_gene: TRBJ2-5
v_gene: TRBV11-2
abundance: few
CDR3nt: TGTGCCAGCAGCCCCAGGACAGGGAAAGAGACCCAGTACTTC
CDR3aa: CASSPRTGKETQYF

d_gene: TRBD2
j_gene: TRBJ2-5
v_gene: TRBV11-1
abundance: NA
CDR3nt: TGTGCCAGCAGCTTAGTGGGGCCGGGACTAGTATTCCTCGGACAAGAGACCCAGTACTTC
CDR3aa: CASSLVGPGLVFLGQETQYF

d_gene: NA
j_gene: TRBJ1-1
v_gene: TRBV7-9
abundance: NA
CDR3nt: TGTGCCAGCAGCCTCTGGGGGGGGGATGGGGGCACTGAAGCTTTCTTT
CDR3aa: CASSLWGGDGGTEAFF

d_gene: TRBD1
j_gene: TRBJ1-4
v_gene: TRBV14
abundance: NA
CDR3nt: TGTGCCAGCAGCCATAGGAGCGGGACAGATAATGAAAAACTGTTTTTT
CDR3aa: CASSHRSGTDNEKLFF

d_gene: NA
j_gene: TRBJ1-2
v_gene: TRBV6-1
abundance: many
CDR3nt: TGTGCCAGCAGACTTACAGCATCGCGGGGCTACACCTTC
CDR3aa: CASRLTASRGYTF

d_gene: NA
j_gene: TRBJ2-5
v_gene: TRBV12-3/TRBV12-4
abundance: many
CDR3nt: TGTGCCAGCAGGATTAGCCGGGAAGGAGAGACCCAGTACTTC
CDR3aa: CASRISREGETQYF

d_gene: NA
j_gene: TRBJ1-5
v_gene: TRBV20-1
abundance: few
CDR3nt: TGCAGTGCTAGAGATTGGGGCAGGGAGGAGGGTCAGCCCCAGCATTTT
CDR3aa: CSARDWGREEGQPQHF

d_gene: NA
j_gene: TRBJ2-6
v_gene: TRBV6-5
abundance: NA
CDR3nt: TGTGCCAGCAGTTACAGTAACTCCAACTCTGGGGCCAACGTCCTGACTTTC
CDR3aa: CASSYSNSNSGANVLTF

d_gene: TRBD2
j_gene: TRBJ2-3
v_gene: TRBV4-3
abundance: once
CDR3nt: TGCGCCAGCAGCCAAGATATTAATAGCGGGAGAAGTACAGATACGCAGTATTTT
CDR3aa: CASSQDINSGRSTDTQYF